This T cell receptor (beta chain) was retrieved from a study of blood T cell repertoires in COVID-19. The overall study: Collection of acute and convalescent COVID-19 samples took place in the United States, Italy and Spain. PBMCs, B-cell-depleted T cells, or T cells were the source of the cDNA or gDNA that made up the material.

This clone was picked up a small number of times. Other DNA sequences from this sample encode an identical CDR3 as well. This CDR3 is 14 amino acids long. Trimming took off 2 bases at V and 5 bases at J, with 12 bases between the two ends. Per the germline V gene, CDR1 is SGDLS and CDR2 is YYNGEE. Original processing methods: Amplification of reference gene primers provided the estimated nucleated cell counts. The table came from immunoSEQ multiplex PCR; TCRdb's copy has only in-frame clones and leaves some out. That table gives V, J and clone size, and the DNA gave D and trimming. The table has around 25,000 clones, around 72% seen once.

The V call is TRBV9, the J call TRBJ2-3, with D possibly being TRBD1 (6 bases). This receptor was identified in a woman of 80 years or more with acute or convalescent COVID-19. Sequenced: peripheral blood. CDR3 residues: CASSVDRLEDTQYF. The CDR3 nucleotides are TGTGCCAGCAGCGTGGACAGACTGGAAGATACGCAGTATTTT.